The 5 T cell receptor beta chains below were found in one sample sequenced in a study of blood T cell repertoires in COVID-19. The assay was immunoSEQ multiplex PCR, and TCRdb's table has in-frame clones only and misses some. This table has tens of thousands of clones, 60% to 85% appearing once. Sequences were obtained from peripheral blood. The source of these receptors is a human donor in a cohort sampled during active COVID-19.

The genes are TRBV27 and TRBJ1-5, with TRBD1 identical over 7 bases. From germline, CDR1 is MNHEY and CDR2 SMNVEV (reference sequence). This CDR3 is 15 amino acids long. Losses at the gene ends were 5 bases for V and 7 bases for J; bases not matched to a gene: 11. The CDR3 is CASSPTDRVRQPQHF. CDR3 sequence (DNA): TGTGCCAGCAGTCCAACAGACAGGGTTCGACAGCCCCAGCATTTT.

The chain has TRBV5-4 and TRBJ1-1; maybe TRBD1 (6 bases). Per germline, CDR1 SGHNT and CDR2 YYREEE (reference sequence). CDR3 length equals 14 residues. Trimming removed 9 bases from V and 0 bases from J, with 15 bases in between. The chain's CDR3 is CATQGGGLNTEAFF. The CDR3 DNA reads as TGTGCCACCCAAGGGGGGGGACTGAACACTGAAGCTTTCTTT.

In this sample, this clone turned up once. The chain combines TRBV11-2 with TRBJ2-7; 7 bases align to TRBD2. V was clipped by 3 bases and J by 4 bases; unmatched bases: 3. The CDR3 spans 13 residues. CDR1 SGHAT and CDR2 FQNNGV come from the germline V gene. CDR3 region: CASSLERDYEQYF. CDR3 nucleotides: TGTGCCAGCAGCTTGGAGCGGGATTACGAGCAGTACTTC.

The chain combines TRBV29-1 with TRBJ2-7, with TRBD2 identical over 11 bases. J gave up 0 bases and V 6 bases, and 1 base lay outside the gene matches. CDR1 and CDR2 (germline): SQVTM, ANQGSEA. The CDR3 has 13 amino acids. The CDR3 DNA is TGCAGCGTGGGGACTAGCGGCTCCTACGAGCAGTACTTC. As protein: CSVGTSGSYEQYF.

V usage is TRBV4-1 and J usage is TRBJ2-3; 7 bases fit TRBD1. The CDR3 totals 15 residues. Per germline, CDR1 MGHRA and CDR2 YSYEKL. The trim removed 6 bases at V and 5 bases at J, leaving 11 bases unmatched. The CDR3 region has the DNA TGCGCCAGCAGTATGAAAGGGGGCGAGGTAGATACGCAGTATTTT. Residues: CASSMKGGEVDTQYF.